The next 10 T cell receptor beta chains were all read from a single sample in a study of blood T cell repertoires in COVID-19. The assay was immunoSEQ multiplex PCR, and TCRdb's table has in-frame clones only and misses some. The sample consists of approximately 230,000 clones, around 88% of them appearing once. Source material: peripheral blood. All receptors derive from a woman aged 25 to 39 with COVID-19, enrolled during active disease.

The rearrangement joins TRBV9 to TRBJ1-3; D gene ambiguous. Trimming took 3 bases from V and 4 from J, leaving 17 bases between them. The CDR3 totals 16 residues. Looked up from germline, CDR1 is SGDLS and CDR2 is YYNGEE. CDR3 region: CASSAGGDRGGNTIYF. Here the CDR3 DNA reads TGTGCCAGCAGCGCCGGCGGGGATCGTGGGGGAAACACCATATATTTT.

The gene calls are TRBV5-4 and TRBJ2-5; 10 bases agree with TRBD2. Germline trimming cut 2 bases from V and 1 base from J; bases unmatched to any gene: 11. CDR1 is SGHNT, CDR2 YYREEE, per germline (reference sequence). CDR3 size: 18 residues. As DNA, the CDR3 is TGTGCCAGCAGCTTCCCCACTAGCGGGATAGGGGCCCAAGAGACCCAGTACTTC. This sequence encodes CASSFPTSGIGAQETQYF.

CDR3 loop: CASSLSQGAANEQFF. In nucleotides, the CDR3 is TGTGCCAGCAGCTTATCACAGGGGGCGGCGAATGAGCAGTTCTTC. The chain joins TRBV11-3 to TRBJ2-1; 9 bases agree with TRBD1. CDR1 and CDR2 from the germline V gene are SGHNT and YENEEA. This CDR3 contains 15 residues. The V segment lost 2 bases and the J segment 7 bases; nucleotides outside the gene matches: 6.

The rearrangement uses TRBV28 and TRBJ2-6, with unresolved D. Deletions cut 5 bases from V and 0 bases from J, with 11 bases between. The V gene's germline CDR1 is MDHEN and CDR2 SYDVKM. This CDR3 contains 16 residues. This CDR3 reads CASSPTGRSGANVLTF. The CDR3, as DNA: TGTGCCAGCAGTCCAACCGGTCGCTCTGGGGCCAACGTCCTGACTTTC.

The V and J genes are TRBV19 and TRBJ2-3, with 11 positions matching TRBD2. The ends lost 5 bases at V and 5 bases at J; junction bases unmatched: 6. The germline CDR1 and CDR2 sequences are LNHDA and SQIVND (reference sequence). The CDR3 is 15 amino acids. The CDR3 nucleotides are TGTGCCAGTAGTCCGACTAGCGGGACTGTAGATACGCAGTATTTT. This encodes CASSPTSGTVDTQYF.

The CDR3 is CSATGGTNEKLFF. The DNA for the CDR3 is TGCAGCGCGACAGGGGGAACTAATGAAAAACTGTTTTTT. The V call is TRBV29-1, the J call TRBJ1-4, with 9 bases that match TRBD1. The V segment lost 7 bases and the J segment 1 base; nucleotides outside the gene matches: 1. Looked up from germline, CDR1 is SQVTM and CDR2 is ANQGSEA. This CDR3 region has 13 residues.

This chain joins TRBV7-2 and TRBJ2-3; the match to TRBD1 covers 9 bases. The CDR3 loop spans 16 amino acids. Germline values: CDR1 SGHTA, CDR2 FQGNSA. V was clipped by 1 base and J by 3 bases; unmatched bases: 5. The CDR3 DNA is TGTGCCAGCAGCTTAGGGGTGGGACAGGGAACAGATACGCAGTATTTT. Its translation is CASSLGVGQGTDTQYF.

The chain joins TRBV19 to TRBJ1-2; 7 positions agree with TRBD1. V dropped 3 bases and J dropped 8; count of bases not matched to a gene: 6. This CDR3 spans 13 amino acids. Germline lookup yields CDR1 LNHDA and CDR2 SQIVND (reference sequence). CDR3 nucleotides: TGTGCCAGTAGTATTCTTGAACAGGGGGGCTACACCTTC. Translating it yields CASSILEQGGYTF.

This chain links TRBV28 with TRBJ1-2, with 7 bases lining up with TRBD1. After removal of 2 bases from V and 7 bases from J, the junction contained 7 bases not matched to a gene. This CDR3 region has 14 residues. Per the germline V gene, CDR1 is MDHEN and CDR2 is SYDVKM. The CDR3 nucleotides read TGTGCCAGCAGTTTAATGGCGACAGGGACTGGCTACACCTTC. This codes for CASSLMATGTGYTF.

This clone came up a few times. The chain employs TRBV28 and TRBJ1-2; possibly TRBD1 for D (6 bases). Germline-derived CDR1 and CDR2 are MDHEN and SYDVKM. The CDR3 is 13 residues long. The V end was cut by 6 bases, the J end by 2 bases, with 10 bases between. The CDR3 nucleotides are TGTGCCAGCAGACAACAGGGAAACTATGGCTACACCTTC. It yields the protein CASRQQGNYGYTF.